These 2 T cell receptor beta chains share one sample of origin, sequenced in a study of blood T cell repertoires in COVID-19. The assay was immunoSEQ multiplex PCR, and TCRdb's table has in-frame clones only and misses some. The sample consists of approximately 100,000 clones, around 79% of them appearing once. The source material was peripheral blood. All receptors come from a man in his 70s with active or convalescent COVID-19.

This chain uses TRBV30 with TRBJ1-1, with 7 bases fitting TRBD1. The CDR3 covers 13 residues. V lost 4 bases to trimming and J lost 3 bases; unmatched junction nucleotides: 5. Germline values: CDR1 GTSNPN, CDR2 SVGIG (reference sequence). The CDR3 DNA follows: TGTGCCTGGAATAGGGGGCGAGACACTGAAGCTTTCTTT. It yields the protein CAWNRGRDTEAFF.

Here the CDR3 reads CASSPSSGAKETQYF. The CDR3 DNA sequence: TGTGCCAGCTCACCATCTAGCGGGGCTAAAGAGACCCAGTACTTC. This chain joins TRBV18 and TRBJ2-5; 9 bases are a match to TRBD2. This CDR3 is built from 15 residues. V shed 2 bases, J shed 3 bases, and the junction held 4 bases outside the gene matches. Germline CDR1 KGHSH, CDR2 LQKENI. Looking up the rest from reference TRBV18 and TRBJ2-5 gives the full variable domain: NAGVMQNPRHLVRRRGQEARLRCSPMKGHSHVYWYRQLPEEGLKFMVYLQKENIIDESGMPKERFSAEFPKEGPSILRIQQVVRGDSAAYFCASSPSSGAKETQYFGPGTRLLVL.